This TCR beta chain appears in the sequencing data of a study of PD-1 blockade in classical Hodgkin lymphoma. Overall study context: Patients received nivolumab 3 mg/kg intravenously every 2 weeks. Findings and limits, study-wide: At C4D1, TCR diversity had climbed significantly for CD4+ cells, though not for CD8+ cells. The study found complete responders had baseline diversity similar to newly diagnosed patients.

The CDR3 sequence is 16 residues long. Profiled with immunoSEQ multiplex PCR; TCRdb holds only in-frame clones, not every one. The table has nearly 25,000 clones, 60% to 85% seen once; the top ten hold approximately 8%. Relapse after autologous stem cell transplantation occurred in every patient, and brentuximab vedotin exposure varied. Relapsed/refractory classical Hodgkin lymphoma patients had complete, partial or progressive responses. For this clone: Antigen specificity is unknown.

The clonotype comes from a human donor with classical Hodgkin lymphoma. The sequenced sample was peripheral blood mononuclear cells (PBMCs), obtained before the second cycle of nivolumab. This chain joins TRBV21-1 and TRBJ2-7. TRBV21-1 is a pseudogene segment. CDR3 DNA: TGTGCCAGCAGCAAAGGCGGCCGGGCCACCAACTACGAGCAGTACTTC. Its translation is CASSKGGRATNYEQYF.